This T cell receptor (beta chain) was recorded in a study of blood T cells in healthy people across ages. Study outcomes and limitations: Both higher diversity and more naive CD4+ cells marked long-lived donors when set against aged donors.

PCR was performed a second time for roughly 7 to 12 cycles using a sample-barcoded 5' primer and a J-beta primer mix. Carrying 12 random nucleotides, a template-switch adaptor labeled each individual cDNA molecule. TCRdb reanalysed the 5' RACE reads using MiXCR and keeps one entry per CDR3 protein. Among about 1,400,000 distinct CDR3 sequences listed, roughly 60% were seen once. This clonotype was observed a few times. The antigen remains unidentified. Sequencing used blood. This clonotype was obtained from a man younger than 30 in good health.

For the CDR3, the DNA is TGTGCCAGCAGTCCTCCCGGGAAGGTTCCTCTGAGAGAGCAGTACTTC. It codes for CASSPPGKVPLREQYF. The chain couples TRBV6-5 to TRBJ2-7, with a weak D call TRBD2 (5 bases). Between the trimmed V and J ends, which lost 5 bases and 7 bases, there was a span of 24 bases. Germline CDR1 and CDR2: MNHEY and SVGAGI. The CDR3 covers 16 residues.